What follows describes a single T cell receptor beta chain. These data come from a study of blood T cell repertoires in COVID-19. This CDR3 region has 14 residues. Trimming removed 2 bases from V and 3 bases from J, with 10 bases in between. Germline lookup yields CDR1 MDHEN and CDR2 SYDVKM. Sequencing was performed with immunoSEQ multiplex PCR; in TCRdb, only in-frame clones are kept and a portion is missing. The sample contains some 200,000 clones, around 84% of which appear only once. This receptor was taken from a man in his forties with active or convalescent COVID-19. Sequencing was performed on peripheral blood. The V gene is TRBV28, the J gene TRBJ1-2; no reliable D call. For the CDR3, the DNA is TGTGCCAGCAGTTTAAGCGCGCGGGACTATGGCTACACCTTC. Translating gives CASSLSARDYGYTF.